The clone carrying this T cell receptor beta chain was picked up one time. The sample originates from a study of blood T cell repertoires in COVID-19. About the research overall: There were acute and convalescent COVID-19 samples, and they came from the United States, Italy and Spain. Sample material is recorded as cDNA or gDNA derived from T cells, B-cell-depleted T cells, or PBMCs.

The method was immunoSEQ multiplex PCR; TCRdb's version includes in-frame clones alone and lacks a portion of them. The sample records about 110,000 clones, roughly 80% being singletons. The CDR3 contains 21 residues. Germline loops: CDR1 LGHDT, CDR2 YNNKEL (reference sequence). V gave up 0 bases and J gave up 4 bases, with 25 bases separating them. The chain uses TRBV3-1 (or the pseudogene TRBV3-2) and TRBJ2-6; a possible D gene is TRBD1 (5 bases). The receptor's source is a woman in her sixties or seventies with acute or convalescent COVID-19. The sample consisted of peripheral blood. In DNA form, the CDR3 reads TGTGCCAGCAGCCAAGACGGGCGGATAGGCAGGGTTCTATCCGGGGCCAACGTCCTGACTTTC. It codes for CASSQDGRIGRVLSGANVLTF.